The next 6 T cell receptor beta chains were all read from a single sample in a study of T cell repertoires in ileal Crohn's disease. Libraries were prepared by immunoSEQ multiplex PCR; TCRdb keeps only in-frame clonotypes and omits some of them. This table has a few thousand clones, roughly 90% appearing once. The sorted cells were lamina propria lymphocytes from surgical specimens, first isolated by density gradient. The material sequenced was CD4+ T cells from ileum. Every receptor here comes from an adult with Crohn's disease. Some clones in this sample may be carry-over from other donors' samples.

This clone came up once. This chain links TRBV27 with TRBJ2-7; TRBD2 might be the D (6 bases). The CDR3 runs to 19 residues. Trimming took 2 bases from V and 3 from J, leaving 26 bases between them. Germline V lookup: CDR1 MNHEY, CDR2 SMNVEV (reference sequence). DNA of the CDR3: TGTGCCAGCAGTTTAAGGGTCTTGACGGGACTCGGGCTTAACTACGAGCAGTACTTC. It encodes CASSLRVLTGLGLNYEQYF.

This sequence joins TRBV6-5 and TRBJ2-3, with D perhaps matching TRBD1 (5 bases). Germline CDR1 MNHEY, CDR2 SVGAGI. Trimming took 2 bases from V and 3 from J, leaving 12 bases between them. The CDR3 has 15 residues. As DNA, the CDR3 is TGTGCCAGCAGTTACGGGGAAGGGGAAACAGATACGCAGTATTTT. Translation gives CASSYGEGETDTQYF.

This chain connects TRBV10-2 to TRBJ1-4, with TRBD1 as a possible D gene (6 bases). The length of the CDR3 is 16 residues. The ends were cut back, 0 bases at V and 8 bases at J, with 16 bases in the middle. The germline V gene has CDR1 WSHSY and CDR2 SAAADI. The CDR3 is CASSESMGGRREKLFF. The CDR3, as DNA: TGCGCCAGCAGTGAGTCGATGGGGGGGCGCCGGGAAAAACTGTTTTTT.

The V call is TRBV28, the J call TRBJ2-1; 7 bases agree with TRBD2. V was pared by 2 bases and J by 5 bases, with 6 bases of the junction left unmatched. CDR3 length: 15 residues. Germline V gene data show CDR1 as MDHEN and CDR2 as SYDVKM. Written as DNA, the CDR3 is TGTGCCAGCAGTTTAGCGGGAGTGGGTAACAATGAGCAGTTCTTC. Protein sequence: CASSLAGVGNNEQFF.

This chain connects TRBV11-3 to TRBJ2-2, with 8 bases identical to TRBD2. V gave up 2 bases and J gave up 7 bases; unmatched junction bases: 15. The germline gives CDR1 SGHNT, CDR2 YENEEA. The CDR3 covers 18 residues. The CDR3 loop is CASSLSFAGGRRDGELFF. DNA of the CDR3: TGTGCCAGCAGCTTATCCTTTGCGGGAGGACGGCGGGACGGGGAGCTGTTTTTT.

The chain combines TRBV11-3 with TRBJ2-1, with D perhaps matching TRBD1 (6 bases). The CDR3 runs 13 residues. V was pared by 5 bases and J by 2 bases, with 7 bases between. CDR1 and CDR2 (germline): SGHNT, YENEEA. For the CDR3, the DNA is TGTGCCAGCAGCGAGGGGGCCTACAATGAGCAGTTCTTC. This encodes CASSEGAYNEQFF.